One TCR beta chain is described in this entry. Germline V gene sequence: CDR1 SGHTA, CDR2 FQGNSA. CDR3 length: 15 residues. The ends lost 1 base at V and 3 bases at J; junction bases unmatched: 6. This sample is part of a study of blood T cell repertoires in COVID-19. Study as a whole: Acute and convalescent COVID-19 specimens originated in the United States, Italy and Spain.

Original methodology: Cell counts per sample came from amplifying reference gene primers. Sequencing used immunoSEQ multiplex PCR; TCRdb keeps in-frame clones, though not all of them. V, J and clone size were drawn from that table, and D and trimming were deduced from the DNA. The sample consists of 210,000 or so clones, 80% to 90% of them appearing once. This receptor was obtained from a man aged 50 or older with active or convalescent COVID-19. V is TRBV7-2 and J is TRBJ2-7; TRBD1 matches 7 bases. Sample: peripheral blood. The DNA for the CDR3 is TGTGCCAGCAGCTTAGGGACAGGTGGCGGCTACGAGCAGTACTTC. Its translation is CASSLGTGGGYEQYF.